This TCR beta chain is drawn from a study of regulatory T cells in long-lasting Graves disease. Per germline, CDR1 SGHTA and CDR2 FQGNSA. CDR3 length: 14 amino acids. With V trimmed by 3 bases and J by 3 bases, 5 bases remained unmatched. Investigators prepared the TCR beta libraries by applying iRepertoire HTBI primers and Arm-PCR of CDR3 regions. Each CDR3 protein gets one entry after TCRdb re-called the multiplex PCR reads with MiXCR. Of around 450,000 distinct CDR3 sequences in the sample, around 16% were seen once. This clonotype was picked up many times. Time point reported: newly diagnosed GD, antithyroid drugs for less than 3 months. Extracted RNA from PBMCs served as the source of the TCR library. This same sample was also taken into another study, of T cells in Graves' hyperthyroidism and ophthalmopathy.

The sequenced sample was peripheral blood mononuclear cells (PBMCs), obtained at new diagnosis, from a patient treated with antithyroid drugs. The rearrangement joins TRBV7-2 to TRBJ2-7; 7 bases are a match to TRBD2. The sequence derives from a woman aged 40-49 years with Graves disease. The CDR3 nucleotides are TGTGCCAGCAGCTTTTTGGCGGGAGTCTACGAGCAGTACTTC. Protein: CASSFLAGVYEQYF.